This T cell receptor (beta chain) was captured by sequencing in a study of T cells after yellow fever vaccination (dated by TCRdb to between 2018 and 2020). About the full investigation: The SMART-Seq v4 Ultra Low Input RNA kit was used to prepare libraries from fractions with low cell numbers. To follow T-cell clones before and after primary and booster YFV17D yellow fever vaccination, bulk TCR alpha and beta repertoires were sequenced over time. The cohort comprised two healthy male donors, one aged 18 to 29 and one aged 30 to 40 years. Bulk PBMC replicates and cell subsets were isolated from blood drawn at multiple timepoints before and after both primary and secondary immunization. The paper as a whole reports these results and caveats: Most clones expanded after primary vaccination (approximately 96% of CD4 and 88% of CD8) were re-detected after the booster, suggesting that broad memory maintenance occurred. The secondary T-cell response was found to be weaker but faster than the primary response, with a peak reached on day 5 rather than on day 15. A small share of clonotypes occurred in both CD4 and CD8 compartments, likely arising from convergent recombination. Computational filtering was required because FACS-sorted repertoires could contain abundant contaminating clonotypes from the bulk population. The study included only a couple of donors, which limits how far the findings can be generalized.

Synthesis of TCR cDNA relied on 5'RACE template switching, a step that introduced a universal primer site along with unique molecular identifiers. cDNA synthesis was primed from both the TCR alpha and TCR beta constant segments. Library amplification involved two PCR steps, and the second step added sample barcodes and sequencing adapters. Sequencing of libraries was performed on Illumina HiSeq 2500 (2x100 bp) or NovaSeq (2x150 bp). On the study's bioinformatics: Demultiplexing of reads and collapsing into UMI consensus sequences were performed with MIGEC, and V(D)J alignment was carried out with MiXCR. Clonotypes responding to the vaccine were identified with edgeR on replicate PBMC samples, with the criteria of FDR below 0.01 and a log2 fold change above 5 up to day 15. CD4 or CD8 identity was assigned to each bulk clonotype according to whether the clonotype was present at higher abundance in the sequenced CD4 repertoire or the sequenced CD8 repertoire. TCRdb applied fastp at Q25 and MiXCR to the public reads, then kept only in-frame beta chains. All rows with the same CDR3 protein become a single entry with the most common DNA and genes. Here the V and J calls rest on TCRdb's processing, not on the authors' analysis. The sample has around 100,000 distinct CDR3 sequences on record, 8.4% of them singletons. Around 25% of the sample is taken by the ten largest.

For CDR1 and CDR2, the germline V gene (reference sequence) lists MNHEY and SMNVEV. There are 14 amino acids in the CDR3, from cysteine to phenylalanine inclusive. The entry retains the CDR3 DNA only, 42 bases that are in frame from base 1. V is clipped by 4 bases and J by 11 bases, and the sequence between their germline boundaries is 20 bases long. This clonotype was recorded many times. Its antigen specificity is not known. No base qualities exist here, and no much larger clone lies one base off it. The sample's treatment or condition, from its label and the paper: live attenuated yellow fever vaccine strain. PBMCs were isolated from peripheral blood using a standard Ficoll-Paque protocol. Dynabeads CD4 and CD8 positive selection kits were used to isolate CD4 and CD8 T-cell fractions. TriZol was used to extract RNA from bulk PBMCs, CD4 and CD8 fractions, and dextramer-positive and dextramer-negative fractions.

The clonotype was recovered from a man aged 30 to 39 who received the YFV17D yellow fever vaccine. The sequences come from CD8+ T cells sorted from PBMCs, collected 45 days after the yellow fever booster vaccination. The rearranged segments are TRBV27 and TRBJ1-1, with no confidently assigned D gene. The nucleotide sequence is given as TGTGCCAGCAGTTCCGGCGTGGAGCCACAGTTCGCTTTCTTT. Translated, this is CASSSGVEPQFAFF.